These 30 T cell receptor beta chains came from one sample sequenced in a study of T cells expressing NK-cell markers. TCRdb re-called the 5' RACE reads and catalogs CDR3 proteins one per entry, DNA excluded. This table lists some 460,000 distinct CDR3 sequences. Sample: blood T cells: a sorted CD56 or NKG2C T cell subset, CD4+ or CD8+ T cells, or bulk PBMC T cells (not recorded which). Receptors were obtained from a woman aged 45-60 years in good health.

The chain couples TRBV14 to TRBJ1-1; the D call of TRBD1 rests on TCRdb alone, since no DNA is present to check it. Germline V CDR1 and CDR2: SGHDN, FVKESK. This CDR3 contains 17 residues. The CDR3 region is CASSGRRGGERNTEAFF.

The V gene is TRBV19, the J gene TRBJ2-7; TCRdb's D call, TRBD2, is unchecked because there is no DNA. This CDR3 is built from 12 residues. Looked up from germline, CDR1 is LNHDA and CDR2 is SQIVND (reference sequence). The CDR3 sequence: CATGWGGNEQYF.

The rearrangement uses TRBV28 and TRBJ1-6; TCRdb lists TRBD1, though no DNA is available to test this call. Germline lookup yields CDR1 MDHEN and CDR2 SYDVKM. This CDR3 contains 16 residues. CDR3 sequence: CASSLPTVFNNSPLHF.

V and J are TRBV6-5 and TRBJ2-7; TCRdb indicates TRBD1, and absent DNA this call remains unverified. Germline V gives CDR1 MNHEY, CDR2 SVGAGI. The CDR3 sequence is 14 residues long. CDR3 in amino acids: CASSRGRSTYEQYF.

The chain links TRBV11-2 to TRBJ2-7; TCRdb outputs TRBD2, but without DNA this stays unchecked. The CDR3 totals 17 residues. Germline loops: CDR1 SGHAT, CDR2 FQNNGV. CDR3 in amino acids: CASSLDGTSGRAYEQYF. The variable domain in full, with the rest retrieved from reference TRBV11-2 and TRBJ2-7, is EAGVAQSPRYKIIEKRQSVAFWCNPISGHATLYWYQQILGQGPKLLIQFQNNGVVDDSQLPKDRFSAERLKGVDSTLKIQPAKLEDSAVYLCASSLDGTSGRAYEQYFGPGTRLTVT.

V usage is TRBV12-3 or TRBV12-4 and J usage is TRBJ1-2; TCRdb's assignment of TRBD1 cannot be checked, as there is no DNA. The CDR3 consists of 15 residues. CDR3 residues: CASSPPGQGLYGYTF.

CDR3 sequence: CASSQDKTGRQETQYF. The chain combines TRBV14 with TRBJ2-5; with no DNA, the TCRdb D assignment of TRBD1 cannot be verified. The germline V gene has CDR1 SGHDN and CDR2 FVKESK. This CDR3 contains 16 residues.

This rearrangement joins TRBV4-1 to TRBJ2-4. Germline V gene sequence: CDR1 MGHRA, CDR2 YSYEKL. The CDR3 is 14 residues long. The CDR3 loop reads CASSQGGISNIQYF.

The rearrangement links TRBV12-3 or TRBV12-4 to TRBJ1-1; the D call of TRBD1 rests on TCRdb alone, since no DNA is present to check it. The CDR3 is 12 residues long. The CDR3 region is CAGQGRDREAFF.

The V gene is TRBV10-3, the J gene TRBJ1-1; TCRdb returns TRBD1, unconfirmable since there is no DNA. Germline CDR1 and CDR2: ENHRY and SYGVKD. CDR3 length: 17 amino acids. Here the CDR3 reads CAISESTLRGIRGEAFF.

This chain joins TRBV12-3 or TRBV12-4 and TRBJ2-2; TCRdb names TRBD2, which stays unverified in the absence of DNA. This CDR3 has 16 residues. This CDR3 reads CASIPLAGPNTGELFF.

The rearrangement uses TRBV15 and TRBJ2-7; TCRdb designates TRBD2, a call that cannot be tested without DNA. Germline CDR1 and CDR2: LNHNV and YYDKDF (reference sequence). The CDR3 covers 15 residues. CDR3 residues: CATSSLVRENYEQYF. The variable domain in full, with the rest retrieved from reference TRBV15 and TRBJ2-7, is DAMVIQNPRYQVTQFGKPVTLSCSQTLNHNVMYWYQQKSSQAPKLLFHYYDKDFNNEADTPDNFQSRRPNTSFCFLDIRSPGLGDTAMYLCATSSLVRENYEQYFGPGTRLTVT.

The CDR3: CASSLLQNEKLFF. This rearrangement joins TRBV5-1 to TRBJ1-4. CDR1 and CDR2 from the germline V gene are SGHRS and YFSETQ. The CDR3 runs 13 residues.

J is TRBJ2-3 and V is TRBV20-1; the TRBD2 assignment by TCRdb is unverifiable without DNA. CDR1 and CDR2 from the germline V gene are DFQATT and SNEGSKA (reference sequence). The CDR3 is 15 amino acids. CDR3 in amino acids: CSARDAGGPRDTQYF.

The chain recombines TRBV5-1 with TRBJ1-4. Germline V CDR1 and CDR2: SGHRS, YFSETQ. The CDR3 loop spans 14 amino acids. The CDR3 sequence is CASRGGSTNEKLFF.

The chain combines TRBV7-9 with TRBJ2-1. Germline-derived CDR1 and CDR2 are SEHNR and FQNEAQ (reference sequence). The CDR3 loop spans 15 amino acids. CDR3 loop: CASSLGHALRNEQFF.

The chain combines TRBV20-1 with TRBJ2-1; TCRdb names TRBD2, which stays unverified in the absence of DNA. CDR1 is DFQATT, CDR2 SNEGSKA, per germline (reference sequence). The CDR3 has 15 residues. The CDR3 spells CSAPGLVGGSDEQFF.

This rearrangement joins TRBV18 to TRBJ2-7; the TRBD1 assignment by TCRdb is unverifiable without DNA. CDR3 size: 14 residues. The germline V gene has CDR1 KGHSH and CDR2 LQKENI. The chain's CDR3 is CASSAGTVTYEQYF.

The chain has TRBV7-9 and TRBJ2-1; the D call of TRBD1 rests on TCRdb alone, since no DNA is present to check it. Germline CDR1 and CDR2: SEHNR and FQNEAQ (reference sequence). This CDR3 is 13 amino acids long. CDR3 sequence reads: CASTPRYYYEQFF.

The rearrangement joins TRBV12-3 or TRBV12-4 to TRBJ2-1; TCRdb reports TRBD1, a call that lacks DNA to check it against. The CDR3 runs to 14 residues. CDR3 in amino acids: CASSLEASPGEQFF.

This chain links TRBV13 with TRBJ1-5; TCRdb outputs TRBD1, but without DNA this stays unchecked. This CDR3 has 16 amino acids. The germline V gene has CDR1 PRHDT and CDR2 FYEKMQ (reference sequence). CDR3 sequence reads: CASSSHRGTGNQPQHF.

The V gene is TRBV20-1, the J gene TRBJ2-1; TCRdb's D gene call, TRBD2, goes unchecked for lack of DNA. The V gene's germline CDR1 is DFQATT and CDR2 SNEGSKA (reference sequence). The CDR3 length is 15 residues. The CDR3 protein is CSAAGREGRHNEQFF.

The J gene is TRBJ2-5, the V gene TRBV12-3 or TRBV12-4; there is no DNA to check the TCRdb D call of TRBD2. The CDR3 runs 12 residues. The CDR3 sequence is CASGRVLETQYF.

V gene TRBV5-1 combines with J gene TRBJ2-3; TCRdb reports TRBD1, a call that lacks DNA to check it against. The CDR3 is made up of 14 amino acids. Germline CDR1 SGHRS, CDR2 YFSETQ. The CDR3 loop reads CASSGAIAADTQYF.

V and J are TRBV29-1 and TRBJ2-1; TCRdb lists TRBD2, though no DNA is available to test this call. The germline CDR1 and CDR2 sequences are SQVTM and ANQGSEA. The CDR3 is made up of 14 amino acids. CDR3 in amino acids: CSVEDVGQPNEQFF.

The rearrangement links TRBV5-6 to TRBJ2-5. The germline gives CDR1 SGHDT, CDR2 YYEEEE. The length of the CDR3 is 14 residues. CDR3 sequence reads: CASSLADHIKTQYF.

The V and J genes are TRBV25-1 and TRBJ1-2; TCRdb selects TRBD1, and the lack of DNA leaves this call unchecked. Per the germline V gene, CDR1 is MGHDK and CDR2 is SYGVNS. The CDR3 has 14 residues. CDR3 in amino acids: CASSDRRVRGGYTF.

V gene TRBV4-1 combines with J gene TRBJ2-7. CDR3 length equals 14 residues. Germline loops: CDR1 MGHRA, CDR2 YSYEKL. CDR3 residues: CASSQADGTYEQYF.

CDR3 loop: CSASTQSGEQFF. This chain joins TRBV20-1 and TRBJ2-1. Germline V lookup: CDR1 DFQATT, CDR2 SNEGSKA (reference sequence). The CDR3 extends over 12 amino acids.

The chain joins TRBV14 to TRBJ2-5; as DNA is missing, the TRBD2 call by TCRdb cannot be tested. Per the germline V gene, CDR1 is SGHDN and CDR2 is FVKESK. The CDR3 contains 16 residues. This chain's CDR3 is CASSPLNTLARQTQYF.